This T cell receptor beta chain came from a study of Ad26.COV2.S vaccination and SARS-CoV-2 variants. Study summary: In the COV1001 trial, the donor was in the Ad26.COV2.S arm. Intramuscular Ad26.COV2.S doses were given once or twice, 56 days apart.

Details on this clone: Its antigen remains unknown.

Some clones are missing from TCRdb's copy, which holds only in-frame ones; the method was immunoSEQ multiplex PCR. The table has hundreds of thousands of clones, approximately 90% seen once; the top ten hold around 1.7%. The CDR3 is made up of 15 amino acids. CDR1 is LNHDA, CDR2 SQIVND, per germline (reference sequence). V lost 5 bases, J lost 5 bases, and 18 bases lay in between. Described treatment: 19 received Ad26.COV2.S at low or high dose, single or two shots; about 5 received placebo; per-sample allocation not given. Following the first vaccine or placebo injection, samples were taken on day 63. Study-level points and caveats: Individuals receiving vaccine had higher spike-specific TCR breadth than placebo recipients did.

The sample here was peripheral blood, taken in a trial of Ad26.COV2.S vaccine versus placebo. This TCR derives from a person between 18 and 59 years old who received the Ad26.COV2.S COVID-19 vaccine or a placebo. The rearrangement uses TRBV19 and TRBJ1-1; D might be TRBD1 (6 bases). The CDR3 DNA reads as TGTGCCAGTAGTCTTGGGGGCACTCGGAGGACTGAAGCTTTCTTT. This encodes CASSLGGTRRTEAFF. Looking up the rest from reference TRBV19 and TRBJ1-1 gives the full variable domain: DGGITQSPKYLFRKEGQNVTLSCEQNLNHDAMYWYRQDPGQGLRLIYYSQIVNDFQKGDIAEGYSVSREKKESFPLTVTSAQKNPTAFYLCASSLGGTRRTEAFFGQGTRLTVV.